The rows below give T cell receptor beta chains drawn from one sample of a study of blood T cells in healthy people across ages. TCRdb reprocessed the 5' RACE reads with MiXCR, giving one entry per CDR3 protein. The repertoire holds fewer than 700,000 distinct CDR3 sequences, with less than 45% as singletons. Sequencing input: blood. These TCRs come from an elderly man in good health. The CDR3 runs from the conserved cysteine through the conserved F or W. The order of the fields is J gene, D gene, V gene, clone size, CDR3 protein, CDR3 DNA. D genes are given only for firm matches. Clone size is given for some rows only: seen once, a few or many times, or a class if the clone is expanded.

TRBJ2-1 TRBD2 TRBV28 - CASSSPGAGGPHNEQFF TGTGCCAGCAGTTCCCCCGGAGCGGGAGGGCCCCACAATGAGCAGTTCTTC
TRBJ2-1 - TRBV28 few CASISHFQPNNEQFF TGTGCCAGCATCTCCCACTTCCAACCCAACAATGAGCAGTTCTTC
TRBJ2-5 TRBD2 TRBV7-2 - CASSSSGNQETQYF TGTGCCAGCAGCTCTAGCGGGAACCAAGAGACCCAGTACTTC
TRBJ2-7 - TRBV7-2 - CASSLVLPSSYNEQYF TGTGCCAGCAGCTTAGTTTTACCGAGCTCCTACAATGAGCAGTACTTC
TRBJ1-3 - TRBV29-1 - CSAGSRTGNTIYF TGCAGCGCCGGGTCTCGGACTGGAAACACCATATATTTT
TRBJ2-7 - TRBV15 - CATSRDRRVLGEQYF TGTGCCACCAGCAGAGATCGGAGGGTGCTGGGGGAGCAGTACTTC
TRBJ1-2 - TRBV20-1 - CSARVSQSYTF TGCAGTGCTAGAGTGAGTCAGAGCTACACCTTC
TRBJ1-4 TRBD1 TRBV7-2 - CASSARGQGPGALFF TGTGCCAGCAGCGCTAGAGGACAGGGCCCGGGAGCCCTGTTTTTT
TRBJ1-2 - TRBV4-1 - CASGQGVGYGYTF TGCGCCAGCGGCCAAGGGGTTGGCTATGGCTACACCTTC
TRBJ2-3 TRBD1 TRBV29-1 - CSAGTGGSGARNTQYF TGCAGCGCCGGGACAGGGGGCTCTGGGGCAAGGAATACGCAGTATTTT
TRBJ2-1 TRBD2 TRBV7-8 few CASSWGLAGASYNEQFF TGTGCCAGCAGCTGGGGACTAGCGGGAGCGTCTTACAATGAGCAGTTCTTC
TRBJ2-7 - TRBV5-1 - CASTPEGRASYEQYF TGCGCCAGCACCCCGGAGGGCAGGGCCTCCTACGAGCAGTACTTC
TRBJ2-5 - TRBV5-1 - CASSLNLPGGDGVRAQYF TGCGCCAGCAGCTTGAACCTTCCCGGAGGGGATGGAGTTAGGGCCCAGTACTTC
TRBJ2-1 TRBD2 TRBV7-2 once CATREGLIYNEQFF TGTGCCACCCGGGAGGGCCTTATATACAATGAGCAGTTCTTC
TRBJ2-5 - TRBV7-2 - CASSLGFTPYGETQYF TGTGCCAGCAGCTTAGGGTTCACGCCCTACGGCGAGACCCAGTACTTC
TRBJ2-3 - TRBV29-1 - CSVDMPDTQYF TGCAGCGTTGATATGCCGGATACGCAGTATTTT
TRBJ1-2 - TRBV29-1 - CSVESSGNSGYTF TGCAGCGTTGAATCCTCGGGGAATAGTGGCTACACCTTC
TRBJ2-1 TRBD2 TRBV7-3 few CASSPTGLAGYNEQFF TGTGCCAGCAGCCCCACGGGACTAGCGGGGTACAATGAGCAGTTCTTC
TRBJ2-1 - TRBV28 - CASTWGAGRVETQFF TGTGCCAGCACCTGGGGTGCGGGGCGCGTTGAGACCCAGTTCTTC
TRBJ2-7 TRBD1 TRBV4-3 many CASSQGTGYSYEQYF TGCGCCAGCAGCCAAGGGACAGGGTACTCCTACGAGCAGTACTTC
TRBJ1-4 - TRBV9 - CASSAGLGGNEKLFF TGTGCCAGCAGCGCCGGACTTGGAGGTAATGAAAAACTGTTTTTT
TRBJ2-3 - TRBV7-9 - CASSPPYPGTSDTQYF TGTGCCAGCAGCCCCCCCTACCCCGGGACCTCAGATACGCAGTATTTT
TRBJ1-6 TRBD1 TRBV7-8 - CASSLTSGQGSSPLHF TGTGCCAGCAGCTTGACATCGGGACAGGGAAGTTCACCCCTCCACTTT
TRBJ1-1 TRBD1 TRBV2 - CASSVKQGAGSTEAFF TGTGCCAGCAGTGTCAAACAGGGGGCGGGTAGCACTGAAGCTTTCTTT
TRBJ2-7 TRBD1 TRBV24-1 - CATSGNRGGGEQYF TGTGCCACCAGTGGTAACAGGGGTGGAGGCGAGCAGTACTTC
TRBJ2-7 - TRBV29-1 - CSVGSGYNEQYF TGCAGCGTTGGAAGCGGCTACAATGAGCAGTACTTC
TRBJ2-7 TRBD1 TRBV20-1 many CSAMDRVVDEQYF TGCAGTGCTATGGACAGGGTTGTCGACGAGCAGTACTTC
TRBJ2-3 - TRBV20-1 - CSASPALGQDTQYF TGCAGTGCTAGTCCAGCGTTAGGACAAGATACGCAGTATTTT
TRBJ1-6 TRBD1 TRBV4-2 few CASGIPGQGNISPLHF TGTGCCAGCGGTATTCCGGGACAGGGGAATATCTCACCCCTCCACTTT
TRBJ1-1 - TRBV6-2/TRBV6-3 - CASSPGGGLGEAFF TGTGCCAGCAGTCCCGGCGGGGGTTTGGGTGAAGCTTTCTTT
TRBJ1-2 TRBD1 TRBV6-5 few CASSRDGQGSYTF TGTGCCAGCAGCCGGGACGGACAGGGAAGCTACACCTTC
TRBJ2-3 - TRBV12-3/TRBV12-4 few CASRGTPGQSKGTDTQYF TGTGCCAGCAGGGGGACTCCCGGCCAATCCAAAGGCACAGATACGCAGTATTTT
TRBJ1-1 - TRBV2 - CASSRGIRTEAFF TGTGCCAGCAGTCGGGGAATACGCACTGAAGCTTTCTTT
TRBJ1-5 TRBD1 TRBV6-4 - CASSAEGGQPQHF TGTGCCAGCAGTGCCGAAGGGGGCCAGCCCCAGCATTTT
TRBJ2-1 TRBD2 TRBV5-1 - CASSLVGLAYNEQFF TGCGCCAGCAGCTTGGTGGGACTAGCCTACAATGAGCAGTTCTTC
TRBJ2-5 - TRBV7-9 - CASSLVPFPGAETQYF TGTGCCAGCAGCTTAGTACCTTTCCCCGGGGCGGAGACCCAGTACTTC
TRBJ2-7 - TRBV7-9 - CASSYGAPPTYEQYF TGTGCCAGCAGCTACGGGGCACCTCCCACCTACGAGCAGTACTTC
TRBJ1-4 - TRBV4-2 - CASSQAKTATNEKLFF TGTGCCAGCAGCCAAGCTAAGACAGCAACTAATGAAAAACTGTTTTTT
TRBJ2-2 - TRBV5-1 - CASSLVRGLNTGELFF TGCGCCAGCAGCTTGGTGCGGGGTCTGAACACCGGGGAGCTGTTTTTT
TRBJ2-7 TRBD2 TRBV3-1 - CASSPQRELSNEQYF TGTGCCAGCAGCCCGCAGCGGGAGCTATCCAACGAGCAGTACTTC
TRBJ2-5 TRBD1 TRBV29-1 - CSVDAGGQQETQYF TGCAGCGTTGATGCAGGGGGCCAACAAGAGACCCAGTACTTC
TRBJ2-5 - TRBV7-2 many CASSYPAETQYF TGTGCCAGCAGCTACCCAGCAGAGACCCAGTACTTC
TRBJ1-5 - TRBV18 - CASSLQSGTGNQPQHF TGTGCCAGCTCACTTCAATCCGGGACGGGAAATCAGCCCCAGCATTTT
TRBJ2-6 - TRBV28 few CASSDLQGPGANVLTF TGTGCCAGCAGTGACCTCCAGGGTCCTGGGGCCAACGTCCTGACTTTC
TRBJ2-5 - TRBV28 - CASSLIGAGETQYF TGTGCCAGCAGTCTAATAGGGGCGGGAGAGACCCAGTACTTC
TRBJ2-5 - TRBV18 - CASSPQSGPLQETQYF TGTGCCAGCTCACCACAATCGGGCCCCCTACAAGAGACCCAGTACTTC
TRBJ2-7 - TRBV20-1 - CSASFRYEQYF TGCAGTGCTAGCTTCCGCTACGAGCAGTACTTC
TRBJ2-3 TRBD1 TRBV28 - CASSTRTGGKADTQYF TGTGCCAGCAGTACTAGGACAGGGGGGAAGGCAGATACGCAGTATTTT
TRBJ2-7 TRBD2 TRBV28 few CASSLYGRGSYEQYF TGTGCCAGCAGTTTGTACGGGAGGGGCTCCTACGAGCAGTACTTC
TRBJ2-3 TRBD2 TRBV5-1 - CASSLETSGRAADTQYF TGCGCCAGCAGCTTGGAAACTAGCGGGAGGGCGGCAGATACGCAGTATTTT
TRBJ1-5 - TRBV7-9 - CASSLNREKQPQHF TGTGCCAGCAGCCTTAACAGGGAGAAGCAGCCCCAGCATTTT